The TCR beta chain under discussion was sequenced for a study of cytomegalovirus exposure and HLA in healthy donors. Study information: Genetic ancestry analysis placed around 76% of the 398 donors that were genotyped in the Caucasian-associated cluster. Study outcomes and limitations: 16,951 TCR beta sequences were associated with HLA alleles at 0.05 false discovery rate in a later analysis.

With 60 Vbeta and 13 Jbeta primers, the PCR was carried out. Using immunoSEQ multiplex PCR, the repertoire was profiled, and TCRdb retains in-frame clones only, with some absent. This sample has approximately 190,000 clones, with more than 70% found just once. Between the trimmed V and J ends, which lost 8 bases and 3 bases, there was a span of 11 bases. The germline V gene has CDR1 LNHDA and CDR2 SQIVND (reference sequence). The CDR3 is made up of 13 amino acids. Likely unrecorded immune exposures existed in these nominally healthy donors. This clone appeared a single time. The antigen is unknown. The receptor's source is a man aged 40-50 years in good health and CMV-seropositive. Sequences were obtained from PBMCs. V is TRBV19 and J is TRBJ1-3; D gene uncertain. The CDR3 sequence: CASRWAVGNTIYF. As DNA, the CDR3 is TGTGCCAGTCGATGGGCTGTTGGAAACACCATATATTTT.